Following are 6 T cell receptor beta chains from one sample sequenced in a study of radiotherapy plus CTLA-4 blockade in lung cancer. Measured with immunoSEQ multiplex PCR; TCRdb has only the in-frame clones, and not every one. The repertoire holds around 100,000 clones, with over 65% as singletons. The input for sequencing was peripheral blood, taken from a patient treated with radiotherapy plus ipilimumab. Receptors originate from a human donor with non-small cell lung cancer that progressed on radiotherapy plus ipilimumab. Some clones in this sample may be carry-over from other donors' samples.

The V and J genes are TRBV7-3 and TRBJ2-1, with D perhaps matching TRBD2 (5 bases). The CDR3 runs 21 residues. Germline V gene sequence: CDR1 SGHTA, CDR2 FQGTGA. Trimming stripped 0 bases from V and 0 bases from J, with 24 bases between. CDR3 sequence (DNA): TGTGCCAGCAGCTTAACTGCTAGCCCGCGAGAAACAAGACCCTCCTACAATGAGCAGTTCTTC. Translated, it gives CASSLTASPRETRPSYNEQFF.

The chain recombines TRBV27 with TRBJ2-5; a weak D match, TRBD2 (6 bases). V lost 7 bases and J 5 bases, leaving 14 bases between the germline ends. This CDR3 comprises 13 residues. Germline assignment: CDR1 MNHEY and CDR2 SMNVEV (reference sequence). The DNA of the CDR3 is TGTGCCAGCACTAGGAGGAGCGGGGAGACCCAGTACTTC. Translated, it gives CASTRRSGETQYF.

The rearrangement joins TRBV5-1 to TRBJ1-4; TRBD1 agrees at 8 bases. Germline CDR1 reads SGHRS; CDR2 reads YFSETQ. This CDR3 comprises 15 residues. V was clipped by 0 bases and J by 5 bases; unmatched bases: 3. The CDR3 protein is CASSLGAGGNEKLFF. The CDR3 DNA follows: TGCGCCAGCAGCTTGGGGGCAGGGGGCAATGAAAAACTGTTTTTT.

The chain recombines TRBV9 with TRBJ2-3; TRBD2 matches 12 bases. The junction had 6 bases not matched to a gene; V was cut back by 0 bases and J by 4 bases. From germline, CDR1 is SGDLS and CDR2 YYNGEE. The CDR3 contains 17 residues. CDR3: CASSVGASGGASDTQYF. The CDR3, as DNA: TGTGCCAGCAGCGTAGGGGCTAGCGGGGGGGCTTCAGATACGCAGTATTTT.

The sample holds one count of this clone. The chain couples TRBV6-5 to TRBJ2-7; 8 bases map to TRBD2. Germline CDR1 MNHEY, CDR2 SVGAGI. The junction had 5 bases not matched to a gene; V was cut back by 3 bases and J by 1 base. The CDR3 extends over 15 amino acids. CDR3 DNA: TGTGCCAGCAGTTATGACAAGCGGGGGTCCTACGAGCAGTACTTC. It codes for CASSYDKRGSYEQYF.

This chain joins TRBV18 and TRBJ1-4; D gene unclear. CDR1 KGHSH and CDR2 LQKENI come from the germline V gene. There are 16 residues in the CDR3. The V end was cut by 1 base, the J end by 5 bases, with 14 bases between. The DNA of the CDR3 is TGTGCCAGCTCACCACGGCCTACAGACGACAATGAAAAACTGTTTTTT. This codes for CASSPRPTDDNEKLFF.